Following are 20 T cell receptor beta chains from one sample sequenced in a study of T cell repertoires in MIS-A myocarditis. The protocol was immunoSEQ multiplex PCR, while the TCRdb copy is restricted to in-frame clones and leaves out a portion. The table includes roughly 6,000 clones, about four fifths detected once. The material sequenced was interventricular septum heart tissue obtained at autopsy. The receptors were gathered from a young man with fulminant myocarditis from multisystem inflammatory syndrome in adults (MIS-A) after COVID-19.

V and J are TRBV7-9 and TRBJ2-7, with D uncertain. Germline CDR1 SEHNR, CDR2 FQNEAQ (reference sequence). This CDR3 spans 15 amino acids. Trimming removed 5 bases at V and 3 bases at J, with 17 bases between. DNA of the CDR3: TGTGCCAGCAGCCCCTACGACCCAGCCGGCTACGAGCAGTACTTC. It specifies CASSPYDPAGYEQYF.

This chain joins TRBV19 and TRBJ2-7; TRBD2 is a possible D gene (6 bases). The CDR3 loop spans 16 amino acids. Trimming removed 4 bases at V and 7 bases at J, with 23 bases between. Germline CDR1 and CDR2: LNHDA and SQIVND (reference sequence). This CDR3 reads CASSTSRGTVHGEQYF. The CDR3 region has the DNA TGTGCCAGTAGTACCTCGCGCGGGACGGTCCACGGTGAGCAGTACTTC.

The chain combines TRBV25-1 with TRBJ2-7; the D is unclear. This CDR3 has 14 amino acids. CDR1 MGHDK and CDR2 SYGVNS come from the germline V gene. The V gene lost 2 bases and the J gene lost 2 bases, with 10 bases spanning the gap. CDR3 protein: CASSETRYTYEQYF. DNA for the CDR3: TGTGCCAGCAGTGAAACTCGGTATACCTACGAGCAGTACTTC.

Comment on this clone: Other nucleotide sequences from this sample produce the same CDR3. This chain joins TRBV19 and TRBJ2-2; D gene unclear. The V end lost 3 bases, the J end lost 7 bases, and 6 bases lay between the germline ends. The CDR3 sequence is 12 residues long. Germline CDR1 and CDR2: LNHDA and SQIVND (reference sequence). CDR3 protein: CASSIGFGELFF. CDR3 DNA: TGTGCCAGTAGTATTGGCTTCGGGGAGCTGTTTTTT.

The chain recombines TRBV18 with TRBJ2-7; D remains unclear. V lost 6 bases and J lost 4, with 10 bases in between. In germline, CDR1 is KGHSH, CDR2 LQKENI. The CDR3 consists of 12 residues. The CDR3 is CASSTGPYEQYF. CDR3 DNA sequence: TGTGCCAGCTCCACGGGCCCATACGAGCAGTACTTC.

This clone came up a few times. The genes are TRBV2 and TRBJ1-4; weak D call: TRBD1 (5 bases). Trimming removed 6 bases from V and 3 bases from J, with 11 bases in between. The CDR3 loop spans 14 amino acids. Germline V lookup: CDR1 SNHLY, CDR2 FYNNEI. The CDR3 nucleotides read TGTGCCAGCAGCAGGGCCTCCGCTAATGAAAAACTGTTTTTT. Amino acid sequence: CASSRASANEKLFF.

The chain has TRBV6-5 and TRBJ1-2, with a possible D match to TRBD1 (5 bases). Deletions cut 5 bases from V and 7 bases from J, with 8 bases between. CDR1 and CDR2 from the germline V gene are MNHEY and SVGAGI. The CDR3 sequence is 11 residues long. For the CDR3, the DNA is TGTGCCAGCAGTCAGGGAAGTGGCTACACCTTC. This codes for CASSQGSGYTF.

The chain carries TRBV7-9 and TRBJ1-3; possible D gene TRBD1, 5 bases. Germline V gives CDR1 SEHNR, CDR2 FQNEAQ (reference sequence). The V end was cut by 11 bases, the J end by 0 bases, with 17 bases between. This CDR3 is 15 amino acids long. In DNA form, the CDR3 reads TGTGCCGGAAGGGGAGGACTGATCTCTGGAAACACCATATATTTT. This codes for CAGRGGLISGNTIYF.

Only a few counts were recorded for this clone. The genes are TRBV4-1 and TRBJ1-4; no reliable D call. V was shortened by 1 base and J by 0 bases, with 9 bases between the two germline ends. The germline V gene has CDR1 MGHRA and CDR2 YSYEKL. This CDR3 comprises 16 residues. For the CDR3, the DNA is TGCGCCAGCAGCCAAGCGGGCTTTGCAACTAATGAAAAACTGTTTTTT. This encodes CASSQAGFATNEKLFF.

This clone was seen a single time. The chain is built from TRBV6-5 and TRBJ1-2, with 7 bases matching TRBD1. Germline-derived CDR1 and CDR2 are MNHEY and SVGAGI. This CDR3 has 13 amino acids. With 7 bases clipped from V and 6 bases from J, the junction kept 8 bases outside the gene matches. Here the CDR3 reads CASISDRAHGYTF. CDR3 sequence (DNA): TGTGCCAGCATAAGCGACAGGGCCCATGGCTACACCTTC.

The V and J genes are TRBV19 and TRBJ2-3; TRBD2 matches 10 bases. V dropped 3 bases and J dropped 2; count of bases not matched to a gene: 5. Germline V lookup: CDR1 LNHDA, CDR2 SQIVND (reference sequence). CDR3 length: 16 residues. CDR3 nucleotides: TGTGCCAGTAGTATCCGGCTAGCGGGGGACACAGATACGCAGTATTTT. Translated, it gives CASSIRLAGDTDTQYF.

The chain couples TRBV6-1 to TRBJ2-4; D unresolved. Germline V gives CDR1 MNHNS, CDR2 SASEGT. The V gene lost 1 base and the J gene lost 3 bases, with 7 bases spanning the gap. The CDR3 has 14 amino acids. CDR3 nucleotide sequence: TGTGCCAGCAGTGAAGGGTGGTACAAAAACATTCAGTACTTC. Protein: CASSEGWYKNIQYF.

This chain connects TRBV11-2 to TRBJ1-2, with TRBD1 matching 10 bases. CDR1 is SGHAT, CDR2 FQNNGV, per germline. With V trimmed by 1 base and J by 1 base, 3 bases remained unmatched. The CDR3 loop spans 16 amino acids. CDR3 sequence reads: CASSLGGTGVNYGYTF. CDR3 DNA sequence: TGTGCCAGCAGCTTAGGAGGGACAGGGGTTAACTATGGCTACACCTTC.

This clone was detected only once. V is TRBV7-2 and J is TRBJ1-4; possibly TRBD1 for D (5 bases). There are 14 residues in the CDR3. The V end was cut by 5 bases, the J end by 8 bases, with 15 bases between. Germline CDR1 reads SGHTA; CDR2 reads FQGNSA. CDR3 loop: CASSPGLSGEKLFF. The CDR3 coding sequence is TGTGCCAGCAGCCCGGGACTCAGCGGAGAAAAACTGTTTTTT.

This chain joins TRBV15 and TRBJ1-5, with D unresolved. The CDR3 covers 13 residues. Germline CDR1 reads LNHNV; CDR2 reads YYDKDF (reference sequence). V lost 1 base, J lost 11 bases, and 12 bases lay in between. This CDR3 reads CATSRGEGRSQHF. Here the CDR3 DNA reads TGTGCCACCAGCAGAGGGGAAGGGAGGTCCCAGCATTTT. Full variable domain (outside the CDR3, taken from reference TRBV15 and TRBJ1-5): DAMVIQNPRYQVTQFGKPVTLSCSQTLNHNVMYWYQQKSSQAPKLLFHYYDKDFNNEADTPDNFQSRRPNTSFCFLDIRSPGLGDTAMYLCATSRGEGRSQHFGDGTRLSIL.

This clone has more than one count but fewer than ten. V is TRBV7-8 and J is TRBJ2-7; D call uncertain. Trimming pared 5 bases from V and 4 bases from J, leaving 12 bases between. Germline loops: CDR1 SGHVS, CDR2 FQNEAQ. The CDR3 is made up of 13 amino acids. CDR3 region: CASSRTVTYEQYF. The CDR3 region has the DNA TGTGCCAGCAGCCGCACTGTTACATACGAGCAGTACTTC.

This clone occurred once. The rearrangement uses TRBV3-1 (or the pseudogene TRBV3-2) and TRBJ2-3; a weak D match, TRBD1 (6 bases). In germline, CDR1 is LGHDT, CDR2 YNNKEL (reference sequence). The V gene lost 5 bases and the J gene lost 6 bases, with 15 bases spanning the gap. The CDR3 is 14 amino acids. CDR3 in amino acids: CASSSLVGADTQYF. In nucleotides, the CDR3 is TGTGCCAGCAGCTCCTTGGTGGGGGCGGATACGCAGTATTTT.

The chain recombines TRBV5-1 with TRBJ1-2, with a tentative D call TRBD1 (6 bases). This CDR3 has 15 residues. Trimming shortened V by 4 bases and J by 4 bases, and 17 bases separated the two germline ends. In germline, CDR1 is SGHRS, CDR2 YFSETQ. CDR3 bases: TGCGCCAGCAGCGTTTTACAGGGAGCCCCCTATGGCTACACCTTC. The encoded protein is CASSVLQGAPYGYTF.

The chain joins TRBV28 to TRBJ2-7; 7 bases align to TRBD1. The germline V gene has CDR1 MDHEN and CDR2 SYDVKM. The V segment lost 3 bases and the J segment 4 bases; nucleotides outside the gene matches: 6. CDR3 length: 14 residues. The CDR3 protein is CASSFPRGLYEQYF. CDR3 sequence (DNA): TGTGCCAGCAGTTTTCCTAGGGGGCTTTACGAGCAGTACTTC. Based on the CDR3 plus reference TRBV28 and TRBJ2-7, the full variable domain is DVKVTQSSRYLVKRTGEKVFLECVQDMDHENMFWYRQDPGLGLRLIYFSYDVKMKEKGDIPEGYSVSREKKERFSLILESASTNQTSMYLCASSFPRGLYEQYFGPGTRLTVT.

This clone appeared a few times. The J gene is TRBJ2-7, the V gene TRBV2, with a tentative D call TRBD2 (5 bases). The CDR3 is made up of 12 amino acids. V was cut by 2 bases and J by 4 bases, with 6 bases left in between. The germline CDR1 and CDR2 sequences are SNHLY and FYNNEI. The CDR3 region has the DNA TGTGCCAGCAGTGAATCGGGATACGAGCAGTACTTC. This translates into CASSESGYEQYF.